A single sample gave rise to the 25 T cell receptor beta chains below, sequenced in a study of beta chain features in type 1 diabetes. Investigators reverse transcribed all isolated RNA, so they sequenced expressed TCRB transcripts. Measured with immunoSEQ multiplex PCR; TCRdb has only the in-frame clones, and not every one. The sample has more than 15,000 clones, just under 55% seen once; the top ten hold 0.46%. The material sequenced was stem cell memory CD4+ T cells from blood. All receptors come from a woman between 18 and 29 years old in good health.

The chain has TRBV18 and TRBJ1-2, with TRBD1 matching over 7 bases. This CDR3 has 15 amino acids. With V trimmed by 3 bases and J by 1 base, 5 bases remained unmatched. CDR1 and CDR2 from the germline V gene are KGHSH and LQKENI. CDR3 bases: TGTGCCAGCTCACCTCGGACAGGTATTAACTATGGCTACACCTTC. Its protein product is CASSPRTGINYGYTF.

This chain connects TRBV7-9 to TRBJ2-1; 10 bases map to TRBD2. With V trimmed by 2 bases and J by 6 bases, 7 bases remained unmatched. The CDR3 is 16 amino acids. The V gene's germline CDR1 is SEHNR and CDR2 FQNEAQ (reference sequence). The CDR3 here is CASSLSLAGGFNEQFF. CDR3 nucleotide sequence: TGTGCCAGCAGCTTATCGTTAGCGGGAGGTTTCAATGAGCAGTTCTTC.

A few counts support this clone. The DNA for the CDR3 is TGTGCCAGCAGCTTAGCGCTAGGAGGATCAAGCTCCTACGAGCAGTACTTC. Its translation: CASSLALGGSSSYEQYF. The chain joins TRBV7-9 to TRBJ2-7; perhaps TRBD2 as D (5 bases). The CDR3 has 17 residues. CDR1 is SEHNR and CDR2 is FQNEAQ in the germline V gene (reference sequence). V lost 0 bases and J 0 bases, leaving 15 bases between the germline ends.

About this clone itself: Mismatch with germline at one junction end may stem from a read error. The chain carries TRBV30 and TRBJ1-1, with 8 bases lining up with TRBD1. The CDR3 is 13 residues long. Germline loops: CDR1 GTSNPN, CDR2 SVGIG (reference sequence). The CDR3 sequence: CAFNRDRNAEAFF. The DNA for the CDR3 is TGTGCCTTTAACCGGGACAGGAACGCTGAAGCTTTCTTT.

This clone was counted a few times. The chain uses TRBV19 and TRBJ2-7; the match to TRBD2 covers 9 bases. The CDR3 sequence is 18 residues long. The J segment lost 0 bases and the V segment lost 4 bases, leaving 13 bases of the junction unmatched. Germline lookup yields CDR1 LNHDA and CDR2 SQIVND (reference sequence). The CDR3 loop reads CASSTTPGLAFSSYEQYF. CDR3 in DNA: TGTGCCAGTAGTACCACACCGGGACTAGCCTTTAGCTCCTACGAGCAGTACTTC.

V is TRBV27 and J is TRBJ2-1; a possible D gene is TRBD2 (6 bases). V was shortened by 4 bases and J by 7 bases, with 17 bases between the two germline ends. The CDR3 is 15 amino acids. Germline loops: CDR1 MNHEY, CDR2 SMNVEV (reference sequence). The chain's CDR3 is CASSSFGGALNEQFF. The CDR3, as DNA: TGTGCCAGCAGTTCTTTCGGGGGAGCCCTGAATGAGCAGTTCTTC.

This chain connects TRBV27 to TRBJ2-7; D might be TRBD1 (6 bases). This CDR3 comprises 15 residues. Between the trimmed V and J ends, which lost 8 bases and 5 bases, there was a span of 22 bases. Looked up from germline, CDR1 is MNHEY and CDR2 is SMNVEV (reference sequence). The CDR3 DNA follows: TGTGCCAGCGCACCAATACAGGGATCGATGAACGAGCAGTACTTC. It is translated as CASAPIQGSMNEQYF.

This clone has just a few counts. The genes are TRBV2 and TRBJ1-1, with D perhaps matching TRBD1 (5 bases). The CDR3 sequence is 11 residues long. Trimming cost V 6 bases and J 10 bases, with 12 bases left between them. Germline assignment: CDR1 SNHLY and CDR2 FYNNEI. The CDR3 DNA reads as TGTGCCAGCAGCGCCGGGACTACAGCTTTCTTT. Amino acids: CASSAGTTAFF.

The chain is built from TRBV5-4 and TRBJ2-7; tentative D call: TRBD2 (7 bases). The germline CDR1 and CDR2 sequences are SGHNT and YYREEE (reference sequence). V was clipped by 4 bases and J by 4 bases, with 15 bases between them. This CDR3 contains 14 residues. Here the CDR3 reads CASSDRGALYEQYF. The CDR3 coding sequence is TGTGCCAGCAGCGACCGGGGGGCCCTGTACGAGCAGTACTTC.

This clone has only one observation. The chain combines TRBV9 with TRBJ1-2; D gene uncertain. Germline V gene lookup returns CDR1 SGDLS and CDR2 YYNGEE. Trimming cost V 2 bases and J 4 bases, with 9 bases left between them. This CDR3 contains 13 residues. The CDR3 reads CASSVQEGYGYTF. The CDR3 DNA reads TGTGCCAGCAGCGTTCAGGAGGGCTATGGCTACACCTTC. The complete variable domain, with remaining parts taken from reference TRBV9 and TRBJ1-2, reads DSGVTQTPKHLITATGQRVTLRCSPRSGDLSVYWYQQSLDQGLQFLIQYYNGEERAKGNILERFSAQQFPDLHSELNLSSLELGDSALYFCASSVQEGYGYTFGSGTRLTVV.

A few counts support this clone. This sequence joins TRBV7-9 and TRBJ2-3; possible D gene TRBD2, 6 bases. Trimming cost V 5 bases and J 0 bases, with 18 bases left between them. CDR1 and CDR2 (germline): SEHNR, FQNEAQ (reference sequence). The CDR3 totals 17 residues. The CDR3 loop is CASSPPRRGPSTDTQYF. The CDR3 region has the DNA TGTGCCAGCAGCCCACCTCGGCGGGGCCCGAGCACAGATACGCAGTATTTT. The whole variable domain, remainder taken from reference TRBV7-9 and TRBJ2-3, is DTGVSQNPRHKITKRGQNVTFRCDPISEHNRLYWYRQTLGQGPEFLTYFQNEAQLEKSRLLSDRFSAERPKGSFSTLEIQRTEQGDSAMYLCASSPPRRGPSTDTQYFGPGTRLTVL.

V usage is TRBV4-1 and J usage is TRBJ1-4; no firm D call. CDR3 length: 17 amino acids. Looked up from germline, CDR1 is MGHRA and CDR2 is YSYEKL. V gave up 2 bases and J gave up 5 bases, with 18 bases separating them. CDR3 protein: CASSQRDGGSGNEKLFF. CDR3 DNA sequence: TGCGCCAGCAGCCAAAGAGATGGTGGGTCGGGGAATGAAAAACTGTTTTTT.

The chain is built from TRBV6-6 and TRBJ1-2; D is uncertain. The CDR3 extends over 12 amino acids. Germline CDR1 is MNHNY and CDR2 is SVGAGI (reference sequence). V shed 2 bases and J shed 3 bases, with 4 bases lying between them. The CDR3 bases are TGTGCCAGCAGTTACGAGGACTATGGCTACACCTTC. Protein product: CASSYEDYGYTF.

V usage is TRBV27 and J usage is TRBJ2-1; 14 nucleotides line up with TRBD2. Germline V gene lookup returns CDR1 MNHEY and CDR2 SMNVEV (reference sequence). V was clipped by 2 bases and J by 6 bases; unmatched bases: 9. The CDR3 loop spans 18 amino acids. The CDR3 loop is CASSLVGTSGSLRNEQFF. The CDR3 DNA sequence: TGTGCCAGCAGTTTAGTGGGGACTAGCGGGAGCCTCCGCAATGAGCAGTTCTTC.

The table lists this clone with a few counts. This rearrangement joins TRBV19 to TRBJ1-6; D is possibly TRBD1 (5 bases). V was pared by 5 bases and J by 9 bases, with 14 bases between. Germline values: CDR1 LNHDA, CDR2 SQIVND (reference sequence). The CDR3 has 14 amino acids. In DNA, the CDR3 is TGTGCCAGTAGTCGGGGGGATTCAGTTTCACCCCTCCACTTT. Amino acids: CASSRGDSVSPLHF.

This clone was observed a handful of times. CDR3 residues: CASHAGTGGLHSNQPQHF. The DNA of the CDR3 is TGTGCCAGTCACGCGGGGACAGGGGGCCTTCATAGCAATCAGCCCCAGCATTTT. The rearrangement uses TRBV27 and TRBJ1-5, with TRBD1 matching 12 bases. Germline CDR1 and CDR2: MNHEY and SMNVEV (reference sequence). The CDR3 spans 18 residues. The trim removed 9 bases at V and 0 bases at J, leaving 12 bases unmatched.

The rearrangement links TRBV14 to TRBJ2-5, with 8 nucleotides matching TRBD2. The J call could be wrong; TRBJ2-7 is a better fit for the DNA end. The CDR3 has 18 amino acids. CDR1 is SGHDN, CDR2 FVKESK, per germline. Written as DNA, the CDR3 is TGTGCCAGCAGCCAAAGCGCTTTTCTGAGCGGGAGCTCCTACGAGCAGTACTTC. Its protein product is CASSQSAFLSGSSYEQYF.

A few counts support this clone. The rearrangement links TRBV14 to TRBJ1-1; 7 bases fit TRBD1. Germline V gene lookup returns CDR1 SGHDN and CDR2 FVKESK. The CDR3 covers 13 residues. V shed 4 bases, J shed 4 bases, and the junction held 3 bases outside the gene matches. CDR3 DNA: TGTGCCAGCAGCCGCGACAGGGCCACTGAAGCTTTCTTT. Protein sequence: CASSRDRATEAFF.

This clone was seen only a few times. This rearrangement joins TRBV5-1 to TRBJ2-2; D not certain. V was pared by 0 bases and J by 3 bases, with 6 bases between. The CDR3 consists of 14 residues. Germline loops: CDR1 SGHRS, CDR2 YFSETQ. The CDR3 loop reads CASSLGTDTGELFF. CDR3 bases: TGCGCCAGCAGCTTGGGAACGGACACCGGGGAGCTGTTTTTT.

The chain uses TRBV12-5 and TRBJ2-3, with D possibly being TRBD2 (6 bases). V shed 7 bases and J shed 0 bases, with 20 bases lying between them. This CDR3 has 17 residues. Germline CDR1 is LGHNT and CDR2 is FRNRAP. This CDR3 reads CASARDLRGFSTDTQYF. In DNA form, the CDR3 reads TGTGCTAGTGCCCGGGACCTACGGGGGTTTAGCACAGATACGCAGTATTTT. Based on the CDR3 plus reference TRBV12-5 and TRBJ2-3, the full variable domain is DARVTQTPRHKVTEMGQEVTMRCQPILGHNTVFWYRQTMMQGLELLAYFRNRAPLDDSGMPKDRFSAEMPDATLATLKIQPSEPRDSAVYFCASARDLRGFSTDTQYFGPGTRLTVL.

This clone turned up a few times. This CDR3 reads CASSATSGYNEQFF. The CDR3 nucleotides read TGTGCCAGCAGTGCGACTAGCGGGTACAATGAGCAGTTCTTC. This chain uses TRBV2 with TRBJ2-1, with TRBD2 identical over 10 bases. J was trimmed by 4 bases and V by 4 bases; bases with no gene match: 1. This CDR3 region has 14 residues. Germline CDR1 and CDR2: SNHLY and FYNNEI.

DNA of the CDR3: TGCGCCAGCAGCTTGGGACAGCTACAAGAGACCCAGTACTTC. It encodes CASSLGQLQETQYF. This chain uses TRBV5-1 with TRBJ2-5, with D possibly matching TRBD1 (5 bases). The germline gives CDR1 SGHRS, CDR2 YFSETQ. The CDR3 consists of 14 residues. Trimming pared 0 bases from V and 2 bases from J, leaving 8 bases between. The variable domain in full, completed from reference TRBV5-1 and TRBJ2-5, reads KAGVTQTPRYLIKTRGQQVTLSCSPISGHRSVSWYQQTPGQGLQFLFEYFSETQRNKGNFPGRFSGRQFSNSRSEMNVSTLELGDSALYLCASSLGQLQETQYFGPGTRLLVL.

The chain carries TRBV7-9 and TRBJ2-7, with TRBD1 identical over 9 bases. V was pared by 2 bases and J by 3 bases, with 11 bases of the junction left unmatched. CDR1 and CDR2 from the germline V gene are SEHNR and FQNEAQ (reference sequence). This CDR3 is 17 amino acids long. CDR3 DNA sequence: TGTGCCAGCAGCTTATCCCCCATAGAGACAGGGGGCTACGAGCAGTACTTC. Translating it yields CASSLSPIETGGYEQYF.

The chain recombines TRBV5-5 with TRBJ1-4; 8 bases align to TRBD1. J was trimmed by 0 bases and V by 4 bases; bases with no gene match: 2. This CDR3 contains 15 residues. Germline V gene data show CDR1 as SGHKS and CDR2 as YYEKEE (reference sequence). The CDR3: CASSPTGATNEKLFF. The CDR3 region has the DNA TGTGCCAGCAGCCCGACAGGGGCAACTAATGAAAAACTGTTTTTT.

The chain couples TRBV5-5 to TRBJ2-1; no definite D call. The germline gives CDR1 SGHKS, CDR2 YYEKEE (reference sequence). Trimming took 4 bases from V and 0 from J, leaving 17 bases between them. There are 17 residues in the CDR3. CDR3 in DNA: TGTGCCAGCAGCCAAGATCAGGCGAGTAGCTCCTACAATGAGCAGTTCTTC. Translated: CASSQDQASSSYNEQFF. The full variable domain, rest sourced from reference TRBV5-5 and TRBJ2-1, is DAGVTQSPTHLIKTRGQQVTLRCSPISGHKSVSWYQQVLGQGPQFIFQYYEKEERGRGNFPDRFSARQFPNYSSELNVNALLLGDSALYLCASSQDQASSSYNEQFFGPGTRLTVL.